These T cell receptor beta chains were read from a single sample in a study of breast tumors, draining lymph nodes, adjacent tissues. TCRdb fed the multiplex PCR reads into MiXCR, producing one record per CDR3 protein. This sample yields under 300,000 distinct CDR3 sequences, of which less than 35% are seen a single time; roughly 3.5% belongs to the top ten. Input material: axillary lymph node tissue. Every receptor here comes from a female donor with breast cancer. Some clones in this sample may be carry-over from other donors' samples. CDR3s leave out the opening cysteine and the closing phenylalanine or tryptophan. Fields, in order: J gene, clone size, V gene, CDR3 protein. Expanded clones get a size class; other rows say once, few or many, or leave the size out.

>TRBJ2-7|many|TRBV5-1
ASAQIPRDEQY
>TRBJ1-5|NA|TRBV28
ASSLNFGGRSNQPQH
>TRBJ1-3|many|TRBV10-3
AINPGQLISGNTIY
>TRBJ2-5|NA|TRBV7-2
AIQAGTRGQETQY
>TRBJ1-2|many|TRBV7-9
ASSLSVGNYGYT
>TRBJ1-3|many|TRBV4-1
ASSQGLGPGNTIY
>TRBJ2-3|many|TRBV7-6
ASSLARAGGLADTQY
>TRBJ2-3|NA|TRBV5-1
ASSSRLAGVQY
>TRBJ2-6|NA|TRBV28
ASSKAGTGASGANVLT
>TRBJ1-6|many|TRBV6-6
ASSRDRRSYNSPLH
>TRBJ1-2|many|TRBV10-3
AANRWVGSLGYT
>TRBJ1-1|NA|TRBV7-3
ASSSRDSNTEAF
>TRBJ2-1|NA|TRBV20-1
SASGLAGELF
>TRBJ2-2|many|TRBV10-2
ASRAGTVNTGELF
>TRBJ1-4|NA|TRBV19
ASSPQGAEKLF
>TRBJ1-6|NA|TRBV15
ATTESGDRGNSPLH
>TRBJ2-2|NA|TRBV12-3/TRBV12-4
ASRPRVSGELF
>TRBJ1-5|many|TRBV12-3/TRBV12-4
ASRVGTGYQPQH
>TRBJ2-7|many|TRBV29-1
SVEYRGLGHEQY
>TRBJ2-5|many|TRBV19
ASSPGTGAWETQY
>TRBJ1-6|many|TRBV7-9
ASSPRAGYNSPLH
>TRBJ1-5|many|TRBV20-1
SARDLAAGGNNQPQH
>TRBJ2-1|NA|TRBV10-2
ASTLLAGRYNEQF
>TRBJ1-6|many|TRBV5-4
ASSNRDRGSPLH
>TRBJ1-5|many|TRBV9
ASNAGQINQPQH
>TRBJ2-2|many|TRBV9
ASSAWGGRVTGELF
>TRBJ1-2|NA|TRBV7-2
ASSLVGGGTGGADGYT
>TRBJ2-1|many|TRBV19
ASTGLAGGSSISEQF
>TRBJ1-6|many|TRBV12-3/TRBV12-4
ASSLKGIKSPLH
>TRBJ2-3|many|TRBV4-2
ASMRGSTDTQY
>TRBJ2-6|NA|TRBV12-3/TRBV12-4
ASRKSGRIGANVLT
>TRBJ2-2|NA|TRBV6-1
ASTGNAANTGELF
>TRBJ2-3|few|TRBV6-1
ASSEVGGDTQY
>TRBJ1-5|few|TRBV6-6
ATIDRGVDQPQH
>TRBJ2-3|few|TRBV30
AWSVGLADTDTQY
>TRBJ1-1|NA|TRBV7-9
ASSYHPAGLNTEAF
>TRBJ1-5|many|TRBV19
ASSILRGVRQPQH
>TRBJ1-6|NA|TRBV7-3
ASSSDRGGSPLH
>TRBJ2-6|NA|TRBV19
ASSWDRGSYSGANVLT
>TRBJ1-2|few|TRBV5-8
ASSLIGQDYGYT
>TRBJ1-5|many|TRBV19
ASSVHRGGQPQH
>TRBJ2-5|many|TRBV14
ASSRGAGQRTQS
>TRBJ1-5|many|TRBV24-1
ATSDLLEYSNQPQH
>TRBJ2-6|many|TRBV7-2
ASSTHPGTASNVLT
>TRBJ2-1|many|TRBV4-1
ASSQYSASEQF
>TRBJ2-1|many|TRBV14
ASSHRPTGIPYNEQF
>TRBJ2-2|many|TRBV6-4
ASSESLTGELF
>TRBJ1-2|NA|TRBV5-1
ASSLGDRGQNGYT
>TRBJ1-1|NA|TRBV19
ATRAPTAMSTEAF
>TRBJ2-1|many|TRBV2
ASRRDRGNEQF
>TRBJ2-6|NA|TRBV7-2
ASSFYICSAPPSSGANVLT
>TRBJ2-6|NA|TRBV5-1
ASSQDWGSGASVLT
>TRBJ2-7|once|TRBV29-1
SVIGIHGGSYEQY
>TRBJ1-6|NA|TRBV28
ASSLFQGGWLPLH
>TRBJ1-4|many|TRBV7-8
ASSSTEVQEKLF
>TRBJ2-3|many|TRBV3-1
ASSQELGGNRDTQY
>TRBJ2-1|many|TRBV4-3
ASSQDSGTRLHEQF
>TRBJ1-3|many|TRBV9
ASSVGRTGAGNTIY
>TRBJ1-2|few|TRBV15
ATSSEGTEPRYT
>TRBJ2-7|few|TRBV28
ASSLGQVVHEQY